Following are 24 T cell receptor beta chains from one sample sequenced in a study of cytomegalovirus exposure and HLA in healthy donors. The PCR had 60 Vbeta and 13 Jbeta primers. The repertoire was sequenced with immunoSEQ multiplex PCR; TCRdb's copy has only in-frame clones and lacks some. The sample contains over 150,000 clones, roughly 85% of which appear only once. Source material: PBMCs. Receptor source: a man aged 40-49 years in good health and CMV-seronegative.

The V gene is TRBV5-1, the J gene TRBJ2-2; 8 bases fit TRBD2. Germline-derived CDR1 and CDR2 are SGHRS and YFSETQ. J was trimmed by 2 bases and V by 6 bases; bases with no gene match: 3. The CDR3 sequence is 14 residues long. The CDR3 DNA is TGCGCCAGCACCATAGCGGGAAACACCGGGGAGCTGTTTTTT. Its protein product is CASTIAGNTGELFF.

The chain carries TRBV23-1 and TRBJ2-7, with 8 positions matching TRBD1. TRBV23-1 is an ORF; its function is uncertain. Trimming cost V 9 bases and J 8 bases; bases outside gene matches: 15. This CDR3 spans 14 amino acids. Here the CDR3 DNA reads TGCGCCAGACAAGACAGGGGTCAGCCTTTAAAGCAGTACTTC. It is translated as CARQDRGQPLKQYF.

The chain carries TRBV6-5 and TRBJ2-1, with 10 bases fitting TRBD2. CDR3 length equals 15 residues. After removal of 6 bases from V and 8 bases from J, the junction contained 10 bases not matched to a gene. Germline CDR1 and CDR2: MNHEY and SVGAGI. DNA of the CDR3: TGTGCCAGCAGATCCCCAGCGGGAGGGGCCGATGAGCAGTTCTTC. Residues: CASRSPAGGADEQFF.

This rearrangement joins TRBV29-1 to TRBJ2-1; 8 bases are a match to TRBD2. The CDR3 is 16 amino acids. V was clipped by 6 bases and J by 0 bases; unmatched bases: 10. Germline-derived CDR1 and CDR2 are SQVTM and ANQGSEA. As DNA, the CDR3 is TGCAGCGTCTGCCCTGAGCGGGGGAGCTCCTACAATGAGCAGTTCTTC. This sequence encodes CSVCPERGSSYNEQFF.

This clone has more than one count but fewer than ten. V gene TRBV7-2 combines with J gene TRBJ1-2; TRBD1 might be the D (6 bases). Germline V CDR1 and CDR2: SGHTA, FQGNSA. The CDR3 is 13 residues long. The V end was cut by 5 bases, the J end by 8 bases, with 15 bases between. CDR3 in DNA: TGTGCCAGCAGCCCGTCAGGGGTGGGGGGCTACACCTTC. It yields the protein CASSPSGVGGYTF.

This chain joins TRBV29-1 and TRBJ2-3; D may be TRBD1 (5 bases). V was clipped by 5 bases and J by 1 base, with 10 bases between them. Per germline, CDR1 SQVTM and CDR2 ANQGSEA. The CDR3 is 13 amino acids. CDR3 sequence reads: CSVPLGGTDTQYF. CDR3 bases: TGCAGCGTTCCCCTAGGGGGCACAGATACGCAGTATTTT.

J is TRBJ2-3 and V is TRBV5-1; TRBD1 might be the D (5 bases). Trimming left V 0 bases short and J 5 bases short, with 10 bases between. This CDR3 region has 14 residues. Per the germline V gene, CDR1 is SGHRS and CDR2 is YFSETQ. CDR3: CASSLEQGGDTQYF. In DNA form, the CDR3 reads TGCGCCAGCAGCTTGGAGCAGGGCGGAGATACGCAGTATTTT.

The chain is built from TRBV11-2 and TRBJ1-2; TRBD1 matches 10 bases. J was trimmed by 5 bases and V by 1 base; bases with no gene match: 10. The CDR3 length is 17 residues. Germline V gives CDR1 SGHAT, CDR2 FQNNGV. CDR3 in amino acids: CASSLGGTGEILYGYTF. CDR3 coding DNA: TGTGCCAGCAGCTTAGGTGGGACAGGGGAGATTCTTTATGGCTACACCTTC.

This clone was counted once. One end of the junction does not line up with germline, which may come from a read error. Here the CDR3 DNA reads TGCGCCAGCAGCCCCCTAAGACAGGCTAGCACAGATACGCAGTGTTTT. Translated, it gives CASSPLRQASTDTQCF. The J gene is TRBJ2-3, the V gene TRBV5-1, with TRBD1 as a possible D gene (6 bases). The CDR3 contains 16 residues. Germline V lookup: CDR1 SGHRS, CDR2 YFSETQ.

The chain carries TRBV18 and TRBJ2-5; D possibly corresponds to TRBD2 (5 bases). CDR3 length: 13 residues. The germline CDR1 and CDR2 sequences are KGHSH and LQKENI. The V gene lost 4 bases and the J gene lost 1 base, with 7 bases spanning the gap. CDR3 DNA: TGTGCCAGCTCACTGGACTCCCAAGAGACCCAGTACTTC. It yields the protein CASSLDSQETQYF. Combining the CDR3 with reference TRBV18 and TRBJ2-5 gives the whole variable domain NAGVMQNPRHLVRRRGQEARLRCSPMKGHSHVYWYRQLPEEGLKFMVYLQKENIIDESGMPKERFSAEFPKEGPSILRIQQVVRGDSAAYFCASSLDSQETQYFGPGTRLLVL.

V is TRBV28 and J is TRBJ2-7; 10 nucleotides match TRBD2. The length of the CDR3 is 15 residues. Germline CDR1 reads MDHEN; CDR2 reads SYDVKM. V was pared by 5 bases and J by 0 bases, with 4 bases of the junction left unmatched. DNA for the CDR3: TGTGCCAGCAGTAGGGGACTAGCGTACTCCTACGAGCAGTACTTC. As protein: CASSRGLAYSYEQYF.

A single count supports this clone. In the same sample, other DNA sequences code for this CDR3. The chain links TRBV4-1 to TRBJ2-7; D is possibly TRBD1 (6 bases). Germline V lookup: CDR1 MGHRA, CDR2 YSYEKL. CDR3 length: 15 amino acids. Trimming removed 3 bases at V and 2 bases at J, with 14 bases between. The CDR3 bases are TGCGCCAGCAGCCATCCACCGGGACAAACCTACGAGCAGTACTTC. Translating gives CASSHPPGQTYEQYF.

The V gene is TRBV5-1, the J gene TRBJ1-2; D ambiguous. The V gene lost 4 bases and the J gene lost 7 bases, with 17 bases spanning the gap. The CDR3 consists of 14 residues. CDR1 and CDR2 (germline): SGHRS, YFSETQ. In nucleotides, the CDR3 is TGCGCCAGCAGCAACGAAAAGGACTTCTCTGGCTACACCTTC. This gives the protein CASSNEKDFSGYTF.

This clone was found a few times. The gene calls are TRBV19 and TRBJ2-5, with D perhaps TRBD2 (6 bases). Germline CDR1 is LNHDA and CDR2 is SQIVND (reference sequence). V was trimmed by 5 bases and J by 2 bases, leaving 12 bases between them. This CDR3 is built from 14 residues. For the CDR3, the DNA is TGTGCCAGTAGTCGCTTGGGGGGTCAAGAGACCCAGTACTTC. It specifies CASSRLGGQETQYF.

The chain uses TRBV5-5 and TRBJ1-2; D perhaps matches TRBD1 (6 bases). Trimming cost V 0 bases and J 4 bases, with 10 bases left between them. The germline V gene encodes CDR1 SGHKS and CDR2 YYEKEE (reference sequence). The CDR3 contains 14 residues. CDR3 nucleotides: TGTGCCAGCAGCTTGGAGGGGACACCCTATGGCTACACCTTC. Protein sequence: CASSLEGTPYGYTF.

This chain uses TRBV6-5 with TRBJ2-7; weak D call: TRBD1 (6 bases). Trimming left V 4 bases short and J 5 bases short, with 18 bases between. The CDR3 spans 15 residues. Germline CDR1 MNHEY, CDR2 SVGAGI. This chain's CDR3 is CASSSHRQGIHEQYF. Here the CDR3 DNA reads TGTGCCAGCAGTTCCCACCGTCAGGGGATCCACGAGCAGTACTTC.

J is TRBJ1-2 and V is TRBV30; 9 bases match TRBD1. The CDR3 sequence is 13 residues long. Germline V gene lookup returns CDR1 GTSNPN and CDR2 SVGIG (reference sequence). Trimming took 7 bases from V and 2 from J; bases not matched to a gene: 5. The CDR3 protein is CASTGGKNYGYTF. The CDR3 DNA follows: TGTGCCTCCACAGGGGGCAAAAACTATGGCTACACCTTC.

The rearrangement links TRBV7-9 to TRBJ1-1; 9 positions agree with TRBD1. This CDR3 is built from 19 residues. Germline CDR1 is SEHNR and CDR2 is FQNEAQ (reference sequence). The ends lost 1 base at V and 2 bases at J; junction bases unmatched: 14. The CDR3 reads CASSLVGWRQGVKNTEAFF. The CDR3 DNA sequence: TGTGCCAGCAGCTTAGTAGGGTGGCGACAGGGGGTAAAAAACACTGAAGCTTTCTTT.

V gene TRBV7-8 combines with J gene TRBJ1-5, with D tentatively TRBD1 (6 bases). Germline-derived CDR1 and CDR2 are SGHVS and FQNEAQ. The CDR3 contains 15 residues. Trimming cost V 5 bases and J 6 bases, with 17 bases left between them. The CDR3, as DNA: TGTGCCAGCAGCCTGTACAGGGAGTCCACTCAGCCCCAGCATTTT. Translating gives CASSLYRESTQPQHF.

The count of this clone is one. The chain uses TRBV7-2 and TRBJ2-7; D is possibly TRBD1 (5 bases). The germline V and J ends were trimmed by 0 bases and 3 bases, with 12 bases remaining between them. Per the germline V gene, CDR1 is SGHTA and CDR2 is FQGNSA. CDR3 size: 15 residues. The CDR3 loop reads CASSLALGRDYEQYF. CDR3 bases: TGTGCCAGCAGCTTAGCGCTAGGCAGGGACTACGAGCAGTACTTC.

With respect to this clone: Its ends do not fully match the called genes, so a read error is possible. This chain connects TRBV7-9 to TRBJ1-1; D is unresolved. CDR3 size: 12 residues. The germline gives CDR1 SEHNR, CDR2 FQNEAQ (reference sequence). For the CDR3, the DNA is TGTTCCAGCAGCTTGCAGGCCACTGAAGCTTTCTTT. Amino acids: CSSSLQATEAFF.

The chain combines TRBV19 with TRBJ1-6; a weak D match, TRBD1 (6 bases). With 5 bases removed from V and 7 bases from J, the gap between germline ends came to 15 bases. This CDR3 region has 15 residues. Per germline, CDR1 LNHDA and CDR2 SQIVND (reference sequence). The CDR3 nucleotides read TGTGCCAGTAGTTCGAGGACAGACCTCAATTCACCCCTCCACTTT. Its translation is CASSSRTDLNSPLHF.

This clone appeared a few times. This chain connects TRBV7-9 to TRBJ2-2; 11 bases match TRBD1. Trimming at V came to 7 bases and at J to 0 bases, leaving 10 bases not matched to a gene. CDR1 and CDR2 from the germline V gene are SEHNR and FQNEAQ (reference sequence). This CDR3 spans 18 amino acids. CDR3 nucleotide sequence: TGTGCCAGCACCAAATGGACAGGGGGCGGCTCGAACACCGGGGAGCTGTTTTTT. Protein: CASTKWTGGGSNTGELFF.

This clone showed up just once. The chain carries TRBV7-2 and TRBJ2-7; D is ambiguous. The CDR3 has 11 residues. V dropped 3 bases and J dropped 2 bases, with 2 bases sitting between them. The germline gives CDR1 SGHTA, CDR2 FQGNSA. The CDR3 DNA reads TGTGCCAGCAGCTTCACCTACGAGCAGTACTTC. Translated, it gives CASSFTYEQYF.